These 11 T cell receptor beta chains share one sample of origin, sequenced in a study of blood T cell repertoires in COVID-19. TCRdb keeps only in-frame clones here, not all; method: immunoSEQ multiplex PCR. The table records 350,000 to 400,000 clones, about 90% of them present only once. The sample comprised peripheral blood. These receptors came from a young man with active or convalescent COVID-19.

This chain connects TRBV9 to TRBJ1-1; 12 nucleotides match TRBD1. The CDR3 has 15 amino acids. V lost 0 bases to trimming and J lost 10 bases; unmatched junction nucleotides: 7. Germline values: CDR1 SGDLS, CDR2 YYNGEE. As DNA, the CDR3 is TGTGCCAGCAGCGTAGCAATGGGACAGGGGGCGACAGCTTTCTTT. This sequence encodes CASSVAMGQGATAFF.

In DNA form, the CDR3 reads TGTGCCACCAGTGATTTGGGGCACACTGAAGCTTTCTTT. The encoded protein is CATSDLGHTEAFF. The rearrangement links TRBV24-1 to TRBJ1-1; D unresolved. Germline lookup yields CDR1 KGHDR and CDR2 SFDVKD. This CDR3 has 13 residues. V was cut by 0 bases and J by 3 bases, with 4 bases left in between.

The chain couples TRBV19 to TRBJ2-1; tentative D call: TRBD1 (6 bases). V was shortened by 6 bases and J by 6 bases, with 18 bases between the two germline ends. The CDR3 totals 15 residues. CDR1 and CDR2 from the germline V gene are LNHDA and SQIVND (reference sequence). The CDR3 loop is CASSKPRDNINEQFF. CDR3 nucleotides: TGTGCCAGTAGCAAACCCCGGGACAATATCAATGAGCAGTTCTTC.

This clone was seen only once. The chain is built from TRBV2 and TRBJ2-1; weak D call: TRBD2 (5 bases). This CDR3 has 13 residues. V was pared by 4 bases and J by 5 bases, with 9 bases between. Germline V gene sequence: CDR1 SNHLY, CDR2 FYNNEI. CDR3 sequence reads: CASSGGPDNEQFF. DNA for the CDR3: TGTGCCAGCAGTGGCGGGCCAGACAATGAGCAGTTCTTC.

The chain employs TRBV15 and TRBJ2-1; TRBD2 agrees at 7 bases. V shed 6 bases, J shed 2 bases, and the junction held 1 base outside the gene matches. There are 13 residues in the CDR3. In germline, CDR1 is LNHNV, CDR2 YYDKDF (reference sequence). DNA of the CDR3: TGTGCCACCAGAGGGACTACCTACAATGAGCAGTTCTTC. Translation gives CATRGTTYNEQFF.

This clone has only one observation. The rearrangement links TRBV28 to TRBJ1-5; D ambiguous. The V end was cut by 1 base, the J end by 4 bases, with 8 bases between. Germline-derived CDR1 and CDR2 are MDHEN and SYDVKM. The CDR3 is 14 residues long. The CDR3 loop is CASSLFVRNQPQHF. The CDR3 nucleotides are TGTGCCAGCAGTTTATTCGTGAGGAATCAGCCCCAGCATTTT.

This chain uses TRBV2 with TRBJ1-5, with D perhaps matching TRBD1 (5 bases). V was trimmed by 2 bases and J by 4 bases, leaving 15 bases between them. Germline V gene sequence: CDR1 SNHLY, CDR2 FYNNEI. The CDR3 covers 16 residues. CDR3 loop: CASSEPRQTLNQPQHF. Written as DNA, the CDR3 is TGTGCCAGCAGTGAACCGAGACAGACTCTAAATCAGCCCCAGCATTTT.

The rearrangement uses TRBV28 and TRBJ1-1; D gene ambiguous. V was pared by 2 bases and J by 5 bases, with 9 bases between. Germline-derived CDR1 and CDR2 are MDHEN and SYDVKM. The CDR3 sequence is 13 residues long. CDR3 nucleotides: TGTGCCAGCAGTTTACAGACTCCGACTGAAGCTTTCTTT. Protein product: CASSLQTPTEAFF.

The CDR3 DNA sequence: TGTGCCAGTAGTCCTCGGGCTAGCGTATCCCTTGGTGCCGAGCAGTACTTC. It codes for CASSPRASVSLGAEQYF. The chain links TRBV19 to TRBJ2-7; D possibly corresponds to TRBD2 (6 bases). This CDR3 region has 17 residues. Trimming cost V 5 bases and J 6 bases, with 26 bases left between them. CDR1 is LNHDA, CDR2 SQIVND, per germline (reference sequence).

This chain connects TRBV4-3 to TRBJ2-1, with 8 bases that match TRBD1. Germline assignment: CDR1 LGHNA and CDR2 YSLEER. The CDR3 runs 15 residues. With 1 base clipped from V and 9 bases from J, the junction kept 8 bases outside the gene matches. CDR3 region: CASSQGQGAGFEQFF. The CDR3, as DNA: TGCGCCAGCAGCCAAGGCCAGGGGGCAGGGTTTGAGCAGTTCTTC.

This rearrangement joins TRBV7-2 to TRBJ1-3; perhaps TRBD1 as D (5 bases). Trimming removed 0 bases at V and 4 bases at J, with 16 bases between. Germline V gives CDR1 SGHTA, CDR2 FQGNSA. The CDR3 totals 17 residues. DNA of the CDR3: TGTGCCAGCAGCTTAGCCGGGACCCCGGGAGTCGGAAACACCATATATTTT. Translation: CASSLAGTPGVGNTIYF. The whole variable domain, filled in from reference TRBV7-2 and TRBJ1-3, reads GAGVSQSPSNKVTEKGKDVELRCDPISGHTALYWYRQSLGQGLEFLIYFQGNSAPDKSGLPSDRFSAERTGGSVSTLTIQRTQQEDSAVYLCASSLAGTPGVGNTIYFGEGSWLTVV.